The 24 T cell receptor beta chains presented below share a single source sample, sequenced in a study of shared clonotypes between healthy human individuals. The naive CD8 population came from CD45RO-negative cells selected for CCR7, without terminally differentiated effector memory CD45RA+ cells. Using immunoSEQ multiplex PCR, the repertoire was profiled, and TCRdb retains in-frame clones only, with some absent. The sample lists around 1.9 million clones; about 94% were seen once. Sequencing was carried out using naive CD8+ T cells from PBMCs. The receptors originated from a young man in good health. Some clones in this sample may be carry-over from other donors' samples.

As DNA, the CDR3 is TGTGCCATCAGTTCGCCGACTGCGTCCTACGAGCAGTACTTC. As protein: CAISSPTASYEQYF. This chain joins TRBV10-3 and TRBJ2-7; D not certain. Trimming shortened V by 5 bases and J by 1 base, and 12 bases separated the two germline ends. CDR3 length: 14 residues. Germline V gene data show CDR1 as ENHRY and CDR2 as SYGVKD.

The gene calls are TRBV13 and TRBJ2-1; D may be TRBD1 (6 bases). The CDR3 is 16 amino acids. The ends were cut back, 7 bases at V and 5 bases at J, with 21 bases in the middle. Germline CDR1 and CDR2: PRHDT and FYEKMQ (reference sequence). CDR3 in amino acids: CASTPSRQGSNNEQFF. The CDR3 bases are TGTGCCAGCACCCCGTCACGGCAGGGGAGCAACAATGAGCAGTTCTTC. Full variable domain (rest looked up from reference TRBV13 and TRBJ2-1): AAGVIQSPRHLIKEKRETATLKCYPIPRHDTVYWYQQGPGQDPQFLISFYEKMQSDKGSIPDRFSAQQFSDYHSELNMSSLELGDSALYFCASTPSRQGSNNEQFFGPGTRLTVL.

The chain carries TRBV13 and TRBJ2-7; 8 bases fit TRBD1. From germline, CDR1 is PRHDT and CDR2 FYEKMQ (reference sequence). The CDR3 covers 15 residues. Losses at the gene ends were 6 bases for V and 0 bases for J; bases not matched to a gene: 7. In nucleotides, the CDR3 is TGTGCCAGCAGGCCGAGACAGGGGAGCTCCTACGAGCAGTACTTC. Its translation: CASRPRQGSSYEQYF.

V is TRBV21-1 and J is TRBJ2-3. TRBV21-1 is a documented pseudogene. The CDR3 has 12 amino acids. The CDR3, as DNA: TGTGCCAGCAGCAAAGACCCAGATACGCAGTATTTT. Residues: CASSKDPDTQYF.

The chain combines TRBV7-2 with TRBJ2-3; D possibly corresponds to TRBD2 (6 bases). Between the trimmed V and J ends, which lost 2 bases and 5 bases, there was a span of 14 bases. The CDR3 is made up of 15 amino acids. Germline loops: CDR1 SGHTA, CDR2 FQGNSA. The chain's CDR3 is CASSLMEGRGDTQYF. CDR3 nucleotides: TGTGCCAGCAGCTTAATGGAGGGCCGGGGAGATACGCAGTATTTT.

Written as DNA, the CDR3 is TGTGCCAGCAGTTCCGGGGGAATCGGCACTGAAGCTTTCTTT. This gives the protein CASSSGGIGTEAFF. The chain combines TRBV27 with TRBJ1-1; perhaps TRBD1 as D (5 bases). Trimming took 4 bases from V and 4 from J, leaving 13 bases between them. Germline lookup yields CDR1 MNHEY and CDR2 SMNVEV (reference sequence). CDR3 length: 14 residues.

The chain uses TRBV9 and TRBJ1-2, with D tentatively TRBD1 (5 bases). The V gene lost 3 bases and the J gene lost 3 bases, with 18 bases spanning the gap. The CDR3 loop spans 16 amino acids. Germline V lookup: CDR1 SGDLS, CDR2 YYNGEE. Here the CDR3 DNA reads TGTGCCAGCAGCGCCGCGGGGGGACCGACGCACTATGGCTACACCTTC. It yields the protein CASSAAGGPTHYGYTF.

The chain has TRBV7-2 and TRBJ2-2; D gene unclear. The CDR3 contains 16 residues. Trimming left V 5 bases short and J 6 bases short, with 19 bases between. Germline V lookup: CDR1 SGHTA, CDR2 FQGNSA. The CDR3 here is CASSPDRAPVSGELFF. The CDR3 DNA is TGTGCCAGCAGCCCTGACCGGGCTCCGGTCTCCGGGGAGCTGTTTTTT.

V is TRBV29-1 and J is TRBJ2-3; possible D gene TRBD1, 6 bases. Germline loops: CDR1 SQVTM, CDR2 ANQGSEA. Trimming took 4 bases from V and 5 from J, leaving 13 bases between them. The CDR3 has 13 amino acids. The CDR3 region has the DNA TGCAGCGTTGTCGACAGGTTGTTAGATACGCAGTATTTT. This translates into CSVVDRLLDTQYF.

The J gene is TRBJ1-1, the V gene TRBV7-2, with D possibly matching TRBD1 (5 bases). CDR3 length: 18 amino acids. CDR1 is SGHTA, CDR2 FQGNSA, per germline. The V end lost 3 bases, the J end lost 4 bases, and 24 bases lay between the germline ends. This chain's CDR3 is CASSFPKGREGLGTEAFF. As DNA, the CDR3 is TGTGCCAGCAGCTTCCCGAAGGGCAGGGAAGGATTGGGCACTGAAGCTTTCTTT.

The count of this clone is one. The genes are TRBV4-1 and TRBJ2-7; TRBD1 aligns across 10 bases. Germline V gene sequence: CDR1 MGHRA, CDR2 YSYEKL. The V and J ends lost 0 bases and 3 bases, in that order; junction bases with no gene match: 11. CDR3 size: 18 residues. The CDR3 region has the DNA TGCGCCAGCAGCCAAGAAGGGACAGGGGACCCGACTAGCTACGAGCAGTACTTC. This encodes CASSQEGTGDPTSYEQYF.

The genes are TRBV2 and TRBJ2-5; 9 bases match TRBD2. The CDR3 covers 16 residues. In germline, CDR1 is SNHLY, CDR2 FYNNEI. Unmatched junction bases numbered 9, after V lost 2 bases and J lost 5 bases. CDR3 DNA: TGTGCCAGCAGTGAATTGCTAGCGGGAAGTAGGGAGACCCAGTACTTC. Its translation: CASSELLAGSRETQYF.

This clone was detected only once. The CDR3 loop is CASSGSGTGSEKLFF. The CDR3 DNA reads as TGTGCCAGCAGCGGATCCGGGACAGGGAGTGAAAAACTGTTTTTT. V is TRBV9 and J is TRBJ1-4; 9 nucleotides align to TRBD1. The CDR3 covers 15 residues. CDR1 and CDR2 from the germline V gene are SGDLS and YYNGEE. V dropped 3 bases and J dropped 7; count of bases not matched to a gene: 7.

The chain employs TRBV7-9 and TRBJ1-1, with D maybe TRBD1 (5 bases). From germline, CDR1 is SEHNR and CDR2 FQNEAQ (reference sequence). The V and J ends lost 1 base and 5 bases respectively, with 20 bases between them. CDR3 length: 17 residues. This CDR3 is CASSLVGRGVEKTEAFF. Written as DNA, the CDR3 is TGTGCCAGCAGCTTAGTTGGGAGGGGAGTGGAGAAGACTGAAGCTTTCTTT.

In the case of this clone: This same CDR3 is encoded by further DNA sequences in the sample. In nucleotides, the CDR3 is TGTGCCAGCAGCGTAGGTACGGGAGGACGAGAGACCCAGTACTTC. It encodes CASSVGTGGRETQYF. The chain links TRBV9 to TRBJ2-5; 7 bases align to TRBD2. Germline V gene lookup returns CDR1 SGDLS and CDR2 YYNGEE. This CDR3 is built from 15 residues. Trimming at V came to 0 bases and at J to 4 bases, leaving 6 bases not matched to a gene. Drawing the rest from reference TRBV9 and TRBJ2-5, the complete variable domain is DSGVTQTPKHLITATGQRVTLRCSPRSGDLSVYWYQQSLDQGLQFLIQYYNGEERAKGNILERFSAQQFPDLHSELNLSSLELGDSALYFCASSVGTGGRETQYFGPGTRLLVL.

The CDR3, as DNA: TGTGCCAGCAGCTTAGTAAGGGGGCCGAGCTCCTACAATGAGCAGTTCTTC. It specifies CASSLVRGPSSYNEQFF. The V gene is TRBV7-8, the J gene TRBJ2-1, with 7 bases aligning to TRBD1. CDR3 length equals 17 residues. The J segment lost 0 bases and the V segment lost 1 base, leaving 6 bases of the junction unmatched. Per the germline V gene, CDR1 is SGHVS and CDR2 is FQNEAQ. The variable domain in full, with the rest retrieved from reference TRBV7-8 and TRBJ2-1, is GAGVSQSPRYKVAKRGQDVALRCDPISGHVSLFWYQQALGQGPEFLTYFQNEAQLDKSGLPSDRFFAERPEGSVSTLKIQRTQQEDSAVYLCASSLVRGPSSYNEQFFGPGTRLTVL.

This rearrangement joins TRBV6-1 to TRBJ1-3; tentatively, D is TRBD1 (5 bases). This CDR3 region has 16 residues. V was pared by 0 bases and J by 4 bases, with 13 bases between. Germline V gene lookup returns CDR1 MNHNS and CDR2 SASEGT. The CDR3 DNA reads TGTGCCAGCAGTGAAGCGTCTTGGGACGACGGAAACACCATATATTTT. This codes for CASSEASWDDGNTIYF.

The V and J genes are TRBV7-2 and TRBJ2-1, with a possible D match to TRBD1 (6 bases). Deletions cut 4 bases from V and 0 bases from J, with 16 bases between. The V gene's germline CDR1 is SGHTA and CDR2 FQGNSA. CDR3 length: 17 amino acids. This CDR3 reads CASSSAPTGSSYNEQFF. CDR3 sequence (DNA): TGTGCCAGCAGCTCCGCCCCCACAGGGAGCTCCTACAATGAGCAGTTCTTC.

The chain combines TRBV7-8 with TRBJ1-5; weak D call: TRBD1 (5 bases). This CDR3 is built from 17 residues. In germline, CDR1 is SGHVS, CDR2 FQNEAQ. V shed 2 bases and J shed 6 bases, with 20 bases lying between them. The CDR3, as DNA: TGTGCCAGCAGCTTAATTCCGTCGGGCAGGGTGGGTCAGCCCCAGCATTTT. Protein: CASSLIPSGRVGQPQHF.

The chain is built from TRBV6-5 and TRBJ2-1; 7 bases are a match to TRBD1. Germline values: CDR1 MNHEY, CDR2 SVGAGI. J was trimmed by 5 bases and V by 5 bases; bases with no gene match: 9. The CDR3 consists of 15 residues. The CDR3 reads CASSPWGTDDNEQFF. The DNA of the CDR3 is TGTGCCAGCAGTCCATGGGGGACAGACGACAATGAGCAGTTCTTC.

The CDR3 bases are TGTGCCAGCAGTTACTCGGCGGTTACGAACACCGGGGAGCTGTTTTTT. As protein: CASSYSAVTNTGELFF. V usage is TRBV6-6 and J usage is TRBJ2-2; D is uncertain. The CDR3 contains 16 residues. In germline, CDR1 is MNHNY, CDR2 SVGAGI (reference sequence). V lost 0 bases to trimming and J lost 0 bases, with 8 bases between them.

The chain uses TRBV27 and TRBJ1-1; no firm D call. The V gene's germline CDR1 is MNHEY and CDR2 SMNVEV (reference sequence). Trimming removed 2 bases at V and 10 bases at J, with 17 bases between. The CDR3 runs 14 residues. The CDR3 sequence is CASSLGQSFSGAFF. The CDR3, as DNA: TGTGCCAGCAGTTTAGGGCAGTCCTTCTCTGGAGCTTTCTTT.

This clone showed up just a few times. The gene calls are TRBV28 and TRBJ1-5, with D maybe TRBD1 (6 bases). The germline V and J ends were trimmed by 4 bases and 5 bases, with 9 bases remaining between them. This CDR3 has 13 amino acids. Germline lookup yields CDR1 MDHEN and CDR2 SYDVKM. CDR3 DNA: TGTGCCAGCAGTTCCAGGGGCCATCAGCCCCAGCATTTT. Its translation is CASSSRGHQPQHF.

J is TRBJ2-3 and V is TRBV6-1; 8 nucleotides align to TRBD1. V lost 8 bases and J lost 4; bases outside the gene matches: 8. The V gene's germline CDR1 is MNHNS and CDR2 SASEGT. This CDR3 is built from 14 residues. CDR3 nucleotide sequence: TGTGCCAGCCCAGGGGGCCTGCTGGCAGATACGCAGTATTTT. This translates into CASPGGLLADTQYF.